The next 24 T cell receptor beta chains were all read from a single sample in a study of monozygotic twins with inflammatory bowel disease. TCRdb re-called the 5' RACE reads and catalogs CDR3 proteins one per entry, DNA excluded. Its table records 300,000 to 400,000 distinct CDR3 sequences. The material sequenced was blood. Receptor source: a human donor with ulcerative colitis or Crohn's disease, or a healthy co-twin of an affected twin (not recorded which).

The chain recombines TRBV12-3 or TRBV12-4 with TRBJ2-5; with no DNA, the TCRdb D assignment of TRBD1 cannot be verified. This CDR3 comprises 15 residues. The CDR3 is CASSSWGRIQETQYF.

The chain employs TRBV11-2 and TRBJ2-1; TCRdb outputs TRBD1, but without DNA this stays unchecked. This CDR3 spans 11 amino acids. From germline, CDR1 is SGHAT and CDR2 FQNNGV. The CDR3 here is CASSSGNLEFF.

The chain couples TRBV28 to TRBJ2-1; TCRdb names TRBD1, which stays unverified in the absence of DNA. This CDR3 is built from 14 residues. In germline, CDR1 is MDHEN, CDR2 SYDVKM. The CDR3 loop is CASSLFRGRYEQFF. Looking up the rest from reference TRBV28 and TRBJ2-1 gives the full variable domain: DVKVTQSSRYLVKRTGEKVFLECVQDMDHENMFWYRQDPGLGLRLIYFSYDVKMKEKGDIPEGYSVSREKKERFSLILESASTNQTSMYLCASSLFRGRYEQFFGPGTRLTVL.

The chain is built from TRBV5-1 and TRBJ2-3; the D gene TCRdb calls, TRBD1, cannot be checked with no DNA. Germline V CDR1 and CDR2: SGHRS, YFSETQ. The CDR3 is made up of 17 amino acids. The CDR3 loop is CASSSLLGRSSTDTQYF.

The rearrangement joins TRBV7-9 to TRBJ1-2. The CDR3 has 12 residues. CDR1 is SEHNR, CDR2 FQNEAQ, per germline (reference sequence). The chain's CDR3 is CASSEASYDYTF.

CDR3 sequence: CASSSQAYGYTF. The genes are TRBV28 and TRBJ1-2. Germline V CDR1 and CDR2: MDHEN, SYDVKM. The length of the CDR3 is 12 residues.

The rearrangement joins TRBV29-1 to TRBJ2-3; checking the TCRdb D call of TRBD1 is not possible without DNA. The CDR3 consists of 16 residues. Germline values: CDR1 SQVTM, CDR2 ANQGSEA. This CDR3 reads CSVEAGARPSTDTQYF.

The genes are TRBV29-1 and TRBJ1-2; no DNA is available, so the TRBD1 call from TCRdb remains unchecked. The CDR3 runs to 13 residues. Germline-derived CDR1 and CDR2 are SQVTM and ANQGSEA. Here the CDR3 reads CSGQTTELYGYTF.

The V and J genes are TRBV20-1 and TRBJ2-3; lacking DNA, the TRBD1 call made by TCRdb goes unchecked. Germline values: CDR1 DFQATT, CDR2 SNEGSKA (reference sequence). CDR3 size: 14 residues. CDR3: CSANQGVAWDTQYF.

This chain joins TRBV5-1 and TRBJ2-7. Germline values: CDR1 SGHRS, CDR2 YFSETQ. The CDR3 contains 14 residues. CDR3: CASSLGQETYEQYF.

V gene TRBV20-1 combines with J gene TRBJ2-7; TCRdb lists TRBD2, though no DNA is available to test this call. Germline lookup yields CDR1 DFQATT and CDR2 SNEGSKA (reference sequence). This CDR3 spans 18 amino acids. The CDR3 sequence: CSARDRGLALLSRDEQYF.

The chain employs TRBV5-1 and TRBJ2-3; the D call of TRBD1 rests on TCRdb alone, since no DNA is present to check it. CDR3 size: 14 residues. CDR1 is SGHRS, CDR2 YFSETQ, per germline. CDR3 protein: CASSSTGGSDTQYF.

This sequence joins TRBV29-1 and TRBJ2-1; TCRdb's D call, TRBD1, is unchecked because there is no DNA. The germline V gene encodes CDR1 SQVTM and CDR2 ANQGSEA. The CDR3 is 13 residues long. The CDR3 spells CSVPGQIQDEQFF.

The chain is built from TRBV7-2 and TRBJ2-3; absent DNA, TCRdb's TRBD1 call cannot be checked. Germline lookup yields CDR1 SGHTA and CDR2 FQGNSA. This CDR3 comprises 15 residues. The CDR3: CASSFAGIRTDTQYF.

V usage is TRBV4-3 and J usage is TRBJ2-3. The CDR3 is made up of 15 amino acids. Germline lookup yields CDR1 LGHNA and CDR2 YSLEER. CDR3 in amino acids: CASSRGYGGTDTQYF.

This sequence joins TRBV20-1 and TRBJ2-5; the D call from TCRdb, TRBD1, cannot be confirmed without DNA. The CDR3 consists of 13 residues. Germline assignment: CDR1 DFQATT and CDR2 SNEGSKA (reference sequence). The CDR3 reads CSANQGSRKTQYF.

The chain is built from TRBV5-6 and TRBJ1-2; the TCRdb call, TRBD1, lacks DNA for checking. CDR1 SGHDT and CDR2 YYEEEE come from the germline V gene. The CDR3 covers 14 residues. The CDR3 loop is CASSLGAGASGYTF.

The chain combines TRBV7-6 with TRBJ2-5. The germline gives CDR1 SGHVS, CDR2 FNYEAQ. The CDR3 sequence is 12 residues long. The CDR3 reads CASSLSPETQYF.

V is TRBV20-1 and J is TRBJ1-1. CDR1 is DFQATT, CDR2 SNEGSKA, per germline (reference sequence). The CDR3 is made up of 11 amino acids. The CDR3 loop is CSGRGYTEAFF.

This CDR3 reads CASSPGGLAAGELFF. The rearrangement uses TRBV7-6 and TRBJ2-2; the D call from TCRdb, TRBD2, cannot be confirmed without DNA. CDR1 and CDR2 from the germline V gene are SGHVS and FNYEAQ. The CDR3 spans 15 residues.

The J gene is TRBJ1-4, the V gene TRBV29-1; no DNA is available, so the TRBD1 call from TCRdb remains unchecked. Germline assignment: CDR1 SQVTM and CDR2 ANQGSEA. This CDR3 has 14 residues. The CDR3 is CSVSDSTTNEKLFF.

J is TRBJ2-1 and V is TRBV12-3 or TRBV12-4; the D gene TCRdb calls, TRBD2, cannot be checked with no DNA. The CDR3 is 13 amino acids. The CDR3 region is CASSLSGGEEQFF.

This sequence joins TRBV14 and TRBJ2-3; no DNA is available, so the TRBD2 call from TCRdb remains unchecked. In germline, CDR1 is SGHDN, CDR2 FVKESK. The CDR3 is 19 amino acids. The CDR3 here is CASSSWTSGGARGSDTQYF.

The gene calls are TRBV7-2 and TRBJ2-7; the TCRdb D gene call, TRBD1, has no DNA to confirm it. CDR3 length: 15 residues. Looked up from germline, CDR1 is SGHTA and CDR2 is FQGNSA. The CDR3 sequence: CASSSTGTGFYEQYF.